This TCR beta chain stems from a study of a mutant IDH1 vaccine in newly diagnosed glioma. Study details: In some groups vaccination began 4-6 weeks post-radiotherapy; others received it with temozolomide.

Assay used: immunoSEQ multiplex PCR; TCRdb lists only in-frame clones, some missing. The table shows around 56,000 clones, with around 81% occurring only once. Documented time point: week 5, during vaccination. It was 300 ug of mutant IDH1 20-mer peptide that made up each vaccine dose, given with topical imiquimod. On this clone: Antigen: not known.

The CDR3 consists of 14 residues. Germline lookup yields CDR1 SEHNR and CDR2 FQNEAQ (reference sequence). With V trimmed by 6 bases and J by 7 bases, 5 bases remained unmatched. This TCR came from a man aged 25 to 45 with glioma. The chain combines TRBV7-9 with TRBJ1-6; 8 bases fit TRBD1. Sequencing was performed on PBMCs, taken from a glioma patient whose treatment included an IDH1 peptide vaccine. The CDR3 DNA reads TGTGCCAGCAGGCCACAGGGGGAAAATTCACCCCTCCACTTT. Its translation is CASRPQGENSPLHF.